In this sample, the clone carrying this TCR beta chain turned up a few times. Its antigen is undetermined. The PCR used 60 Vbeta and 13 Jbeta primers. This table comes from immunoSEQ multiplex PCR, and its TCRdb copy is limited to in-frame clones, with some not included. This table has 100,000 to 150,000 clones, 65% to 75% appearing once. This sample is part of a study of cytomegalovirus exposure and HLA in healthy donors. Study observations and caveats: The authors later found TCR association rates varying by HLA locus, with DRB1 most and HLA-C fewest. Most TCRs appeared rarely, but some public TCRs recurred in many donors.

Sequenced input: PBMCs. This clonotype was obtained from a woman between 45 and 60 years old in good health and CMV-seropositive.

CDR3 in amino acids: CASSLTSGPSYEQYF. DNA for the CDR3: TGTGCCAGCAGCCTAACTAGCGGACCCTCCTACGAGCAGTACTTC. V usage is TRBV9 and J usage is TRBJ2-7; 8 bases match TRBD2. Looked up from germline, CDR1 is SGDLS and CDR2 is YYNGEE. The CDR3 totals 15 residues. J was trimmed by 0 bases and V by 4 bases; bases with no gene match: 6.